Sequencing of this T cell receptor beta chain was carried out in a study of OX40 agonist ivuxolimab in advanced cancers. About the research overall: Ivuxolimab is a fully human IgG2 antibody that activates OX40 (CD134). Overall study results and limits: There was clonal expansion of CD4+ and CD8+ blood T cells by week 6 at 0.1 to 3.0 mg/kg. Mean expanded clone counts were higher in CD8+ than CD4+ T cells.

Only a few counts were recorded for this clone. The target antigen is unknown. Germline lookup yields CDR1 MNHNS and CDR2 SASEGT. The V end lost 6 bases, the J end lost 4 bases, and 18 bases lay between the germline ends. This CDR3 spans 15 amino acids. Clones were read by immunoSEQ multiplex PCR, and TCRdb kept only the in-frame ones, dropping some. Of 40,000 to 60,000 clones listed, more than 65% are singletons. The origin of this receptor is an adult with an advanced solid tumor such as melanoma, head and neck, liver or kidney cancer. Sequences were derived from CD4+ or CD8+ T cells sorted from blood, sampled in a trial of the OX40 agonist ivuxolimab. The chain uses TRBV6-1 and TRBJ1-2; D is undetermined. In nucleotides, the CDR3 is TGTGCCAGCAGCGGTTGGGAAAATAGTATCTATGGCTACACCTTC. Its translation is CASSGWENSIYGYTF.